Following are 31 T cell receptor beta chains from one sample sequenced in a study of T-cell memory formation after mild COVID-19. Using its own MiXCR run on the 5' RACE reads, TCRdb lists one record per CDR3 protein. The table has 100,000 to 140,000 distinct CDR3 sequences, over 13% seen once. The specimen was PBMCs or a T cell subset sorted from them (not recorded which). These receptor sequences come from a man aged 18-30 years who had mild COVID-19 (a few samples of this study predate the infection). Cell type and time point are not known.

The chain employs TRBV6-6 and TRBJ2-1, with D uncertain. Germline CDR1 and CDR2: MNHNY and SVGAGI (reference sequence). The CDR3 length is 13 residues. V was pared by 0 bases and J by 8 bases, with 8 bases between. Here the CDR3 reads CASSYSTWDEQFF. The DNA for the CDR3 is TGTGCCAGCAGTTACTCGACGTGGGATGAGCAGTTCTTC.

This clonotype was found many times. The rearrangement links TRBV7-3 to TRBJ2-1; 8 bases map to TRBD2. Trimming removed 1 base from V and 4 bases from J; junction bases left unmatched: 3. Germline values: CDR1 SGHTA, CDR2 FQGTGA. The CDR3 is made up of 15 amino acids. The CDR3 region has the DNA TGTGCCAGCAGCTTAAGGGCGGGGGGTTACAATGAGCAGTTCTTC. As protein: CASSLRAGGYNEQFF.

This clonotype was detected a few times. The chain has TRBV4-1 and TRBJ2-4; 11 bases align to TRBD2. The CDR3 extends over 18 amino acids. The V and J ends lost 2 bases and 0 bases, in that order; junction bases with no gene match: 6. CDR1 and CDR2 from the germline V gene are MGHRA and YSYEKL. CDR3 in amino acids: CASSQSTGTSGAKNIQYF. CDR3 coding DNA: TGCGCCAGCAGCCAATCTACCGGGACTAGCGGAGCCAAAAACATTCAGTACTTC.

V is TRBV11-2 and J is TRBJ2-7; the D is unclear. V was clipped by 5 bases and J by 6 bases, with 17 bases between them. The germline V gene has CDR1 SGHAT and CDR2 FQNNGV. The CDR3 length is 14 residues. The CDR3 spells CASSLSYFPSEQYF. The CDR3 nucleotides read TGTGCCAGCAGCCTTAGCTATTTCCCCTCCGAGCAGTACTTC.

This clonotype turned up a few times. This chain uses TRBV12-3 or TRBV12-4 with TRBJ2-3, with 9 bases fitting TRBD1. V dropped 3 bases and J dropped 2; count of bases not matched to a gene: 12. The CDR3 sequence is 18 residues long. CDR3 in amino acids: CASSLGTGLGGDTDTQYF. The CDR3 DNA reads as TGTGCCAGCAGTTTGGGGACAGGGCTGGGCGGGGACACAGATACGCAGTATTTT.

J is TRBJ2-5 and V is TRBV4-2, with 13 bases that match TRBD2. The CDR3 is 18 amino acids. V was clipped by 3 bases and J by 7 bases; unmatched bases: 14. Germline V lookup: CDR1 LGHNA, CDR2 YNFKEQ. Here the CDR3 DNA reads TGTGCCAGCAGCCAGAAAGACGGGACTAGCGGGGTCTGGGGGACCCAGTACTTC. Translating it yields CASSQKDGTSGVWGTQYF.

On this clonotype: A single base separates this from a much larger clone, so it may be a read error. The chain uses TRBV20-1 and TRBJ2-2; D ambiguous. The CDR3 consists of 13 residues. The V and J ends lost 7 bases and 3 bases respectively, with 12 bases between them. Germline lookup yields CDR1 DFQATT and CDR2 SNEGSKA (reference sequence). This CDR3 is CSGVCRDTGELFF. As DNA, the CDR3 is TGCAGTGGCGTGTGTAGAGACACCGGGGAGCTGTTTTTT.

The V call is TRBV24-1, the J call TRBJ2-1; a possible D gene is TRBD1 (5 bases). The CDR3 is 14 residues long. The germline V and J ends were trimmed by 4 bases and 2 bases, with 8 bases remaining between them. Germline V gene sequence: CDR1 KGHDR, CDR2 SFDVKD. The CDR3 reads CATSEPDTYNEQFF. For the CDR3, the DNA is TGTGCCACCAGTGAACCGGACACCTACAATGAGCAGTTCTTC.

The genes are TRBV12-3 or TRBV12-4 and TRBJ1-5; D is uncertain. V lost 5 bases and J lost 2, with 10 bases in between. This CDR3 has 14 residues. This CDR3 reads CASSVSMGNQPQHF. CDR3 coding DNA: TGTGCCAGCAGTGTGAGTATGGGCAATCAGCCCCAGCATTTT.

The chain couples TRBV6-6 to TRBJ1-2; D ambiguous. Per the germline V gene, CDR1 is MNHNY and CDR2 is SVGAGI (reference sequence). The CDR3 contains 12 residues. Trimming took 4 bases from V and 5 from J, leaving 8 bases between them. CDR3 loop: CASSSGDYGYTF. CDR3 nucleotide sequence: TGTGCCAGCAGTTCAGGAGATTATGGCTACACCTTC.

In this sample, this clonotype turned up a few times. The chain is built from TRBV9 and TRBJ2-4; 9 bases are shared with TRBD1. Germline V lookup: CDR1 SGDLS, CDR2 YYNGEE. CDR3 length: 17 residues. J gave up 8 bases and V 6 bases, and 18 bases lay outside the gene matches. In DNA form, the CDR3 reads TGTGCCAGCATCAGATTGCCGACAGGGGGATCGGTGGACATTCAGTACTTC. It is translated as CASIRLPTGGSVDIQYF.

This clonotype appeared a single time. In nucleotides, the CDR3 is TGTGCCAGTAGTGTTGGCTGGAACACTGAAGCTTTCTTT. Encoded protein: CASSVGWNTEAFF. The chain carries TRBV19 and TRBJ1-1; D is unresolved. The V gene lost 5 bases and the J gene lost 1 base, with 8 bases spanning the gap. The CDR3 is 13 residues long. CDR1 and CDR2 (germline): LNHDA, SQIVND (reference sequence).

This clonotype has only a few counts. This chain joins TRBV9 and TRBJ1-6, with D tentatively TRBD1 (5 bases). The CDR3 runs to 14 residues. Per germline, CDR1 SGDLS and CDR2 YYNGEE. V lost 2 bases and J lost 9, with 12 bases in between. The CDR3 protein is CASSVGDGPSPLHF. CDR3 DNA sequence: TGTGCCAGCAGCGTCGGGGACGGCCCTTCACCCCTCCACTTT.

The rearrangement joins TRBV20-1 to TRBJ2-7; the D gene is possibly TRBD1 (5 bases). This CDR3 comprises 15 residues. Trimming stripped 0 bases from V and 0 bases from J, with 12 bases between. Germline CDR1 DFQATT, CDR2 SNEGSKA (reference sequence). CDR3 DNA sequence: TGCAGTGCTAGAGATCTGTCAGGGCGCTCCTACGAGCAGTACTTC. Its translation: CSARDLSGRSYEQYF.

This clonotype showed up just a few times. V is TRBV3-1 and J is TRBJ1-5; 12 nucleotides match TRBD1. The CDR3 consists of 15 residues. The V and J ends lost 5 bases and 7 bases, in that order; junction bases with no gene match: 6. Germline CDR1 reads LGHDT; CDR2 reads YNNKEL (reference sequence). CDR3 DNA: TGTGCCAGCAGCTGGGGACAGGGGGCGAGGCAGCCCCAGCATTTT. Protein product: CASSWGQGARQPQHF.

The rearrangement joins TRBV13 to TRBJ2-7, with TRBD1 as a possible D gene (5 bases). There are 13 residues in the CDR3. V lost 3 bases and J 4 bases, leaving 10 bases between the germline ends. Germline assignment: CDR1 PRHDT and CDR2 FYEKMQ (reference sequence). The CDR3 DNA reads TGTGCCAGCAGCTTGACAGCCGATTACGAGCAGTACTTC. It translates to CASSLTADYEQYF.

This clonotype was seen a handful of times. The chain's CDR3 is CSVVQGTEAFF. The CDR3 DNA reads as TGCAGCGTAGTACAGGGGACTGAAGCTTTCTTT. The chain carries TRBV29-1 and TRBJ1-1; TRBD1 agrees at 7 bases. With 6 bases clipped from V and 5 bases from J, the junction kept 3 bases outside the gene matches. The V gene's germline CDR1 is SQVTM and CDR2 ANQGSEA. CDR3 length: 11 residues.

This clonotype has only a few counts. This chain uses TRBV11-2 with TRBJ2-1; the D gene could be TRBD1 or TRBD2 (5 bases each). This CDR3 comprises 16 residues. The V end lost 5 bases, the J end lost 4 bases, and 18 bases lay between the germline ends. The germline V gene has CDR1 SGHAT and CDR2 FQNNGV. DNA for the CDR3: TGTGCCAGCAGCCTCTGGGGGACCGGGGATTACAATGAGCAGTTCTTC. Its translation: CASSLWGTGDYNEQFF.

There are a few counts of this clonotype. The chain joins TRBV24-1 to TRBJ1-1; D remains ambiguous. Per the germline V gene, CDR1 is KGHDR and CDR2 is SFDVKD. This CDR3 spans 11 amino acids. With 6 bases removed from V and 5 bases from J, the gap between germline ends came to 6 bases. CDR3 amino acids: CATSPQTEAFF. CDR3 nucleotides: TGTGCCACCAGTCCCCAGACTGAAGCTTTCTTT.

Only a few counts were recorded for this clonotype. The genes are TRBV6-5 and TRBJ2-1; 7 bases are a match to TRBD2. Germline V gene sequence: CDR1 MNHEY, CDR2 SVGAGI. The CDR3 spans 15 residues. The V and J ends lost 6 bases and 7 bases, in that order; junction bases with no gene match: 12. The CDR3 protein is CASSMTSWGGNEQFF. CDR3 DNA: TGTGCCAGCAGCATGACCTCTTGGGGGGGGAATGAGCAGTTCTTC.

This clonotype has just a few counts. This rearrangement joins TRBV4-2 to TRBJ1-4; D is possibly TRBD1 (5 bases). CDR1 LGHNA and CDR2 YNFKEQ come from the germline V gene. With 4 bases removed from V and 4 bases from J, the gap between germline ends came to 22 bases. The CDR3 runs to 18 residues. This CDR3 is CASSPPTGDPDDNEKLFF. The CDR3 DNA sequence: TGTGCCAGCAGCCCCCCCACGGGGGACCCCGACGATAATGAAAAACTGTTTTTT.

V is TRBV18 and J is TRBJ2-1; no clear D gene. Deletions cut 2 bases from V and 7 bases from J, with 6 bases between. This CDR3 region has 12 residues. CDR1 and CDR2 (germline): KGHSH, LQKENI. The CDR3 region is CASSPYGNEQFF. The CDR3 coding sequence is TGTGCCAGCTCACCATATGGTAATGAGCAGTTCTTC. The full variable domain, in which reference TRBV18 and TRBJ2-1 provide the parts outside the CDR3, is NAGVMQNPRHLVRRRGQEARLRCSPMKGHSHVYWYRQLPEEGLKFMVYLQKENIIDESGMPKERFSAEFPKEGPSILRIQQVVRGDSAAYFCASSPYGNEQFFGPGTRLTVL.

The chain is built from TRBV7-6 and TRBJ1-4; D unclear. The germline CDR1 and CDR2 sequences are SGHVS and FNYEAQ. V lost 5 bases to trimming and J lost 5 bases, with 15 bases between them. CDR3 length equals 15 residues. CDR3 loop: CASSPKAEPNEKLFF. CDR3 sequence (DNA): TGTGCCAGCAGCCCAAAGGCGGAACCAAATGAAAAACTGTTTTTT.

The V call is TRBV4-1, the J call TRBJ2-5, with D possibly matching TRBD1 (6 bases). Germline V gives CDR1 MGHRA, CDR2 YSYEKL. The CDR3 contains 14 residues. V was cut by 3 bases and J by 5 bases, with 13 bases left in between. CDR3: CASSHQGLRETQYF. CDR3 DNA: TGCGCCAGCAGCCATCAGGGGCTGCGGGAGACCCAGTACTTC.

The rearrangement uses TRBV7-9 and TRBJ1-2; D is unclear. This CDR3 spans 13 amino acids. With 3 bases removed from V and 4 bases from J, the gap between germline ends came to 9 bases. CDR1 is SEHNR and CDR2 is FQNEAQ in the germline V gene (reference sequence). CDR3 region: CASSLGVSYGYTF. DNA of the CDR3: TGTGCCAGCAGCTTGGGCGTAAGCTATGGCTACACCTTC.

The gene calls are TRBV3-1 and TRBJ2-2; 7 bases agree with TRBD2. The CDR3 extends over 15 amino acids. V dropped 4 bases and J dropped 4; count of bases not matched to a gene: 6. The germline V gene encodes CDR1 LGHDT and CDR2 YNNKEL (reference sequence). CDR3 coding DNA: TGTGCCAGCAGCCCCCTACCGGGGGGCACCGGGGAGCTGTTTTTT. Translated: CASSPLPGGTGELFF.

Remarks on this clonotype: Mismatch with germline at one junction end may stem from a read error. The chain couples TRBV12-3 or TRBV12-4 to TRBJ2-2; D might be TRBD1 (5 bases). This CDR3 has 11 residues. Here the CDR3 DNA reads TGTGCCAGCAGTTTACTTGAGGACATCGGTTTT. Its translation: CASSLLEDIGF.

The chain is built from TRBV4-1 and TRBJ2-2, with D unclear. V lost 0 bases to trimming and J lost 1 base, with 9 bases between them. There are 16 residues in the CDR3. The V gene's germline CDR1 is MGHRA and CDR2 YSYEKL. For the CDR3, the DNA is TGCGCCAGCAGCCAAGAGCCGGATCTGAACACCGGGGAGCTGTTTTTT. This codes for CASSQEPDLNTGELFF.

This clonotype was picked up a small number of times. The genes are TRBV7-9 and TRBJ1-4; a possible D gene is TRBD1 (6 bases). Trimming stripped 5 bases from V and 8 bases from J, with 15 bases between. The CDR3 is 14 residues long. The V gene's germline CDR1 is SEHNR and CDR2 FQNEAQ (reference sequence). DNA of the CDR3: TGTGCCAGCAGCGATCCAGGGGCGGAAGAAAAACTGTTTTTT. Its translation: CASSDPGAEEKLFF.

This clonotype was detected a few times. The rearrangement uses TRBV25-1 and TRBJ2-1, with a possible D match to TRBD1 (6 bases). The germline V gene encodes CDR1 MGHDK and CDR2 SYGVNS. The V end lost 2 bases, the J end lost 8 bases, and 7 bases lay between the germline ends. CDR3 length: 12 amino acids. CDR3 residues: CASSEEGDEQFF. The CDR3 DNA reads TGTGCCAGCAGTGAAGAGGGGGATGAGCAGTTCTTC.

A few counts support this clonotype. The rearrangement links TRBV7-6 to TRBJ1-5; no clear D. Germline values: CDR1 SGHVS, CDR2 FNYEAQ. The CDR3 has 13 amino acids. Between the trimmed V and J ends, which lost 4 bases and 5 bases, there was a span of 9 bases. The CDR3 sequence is CASSSLSDQPQHF. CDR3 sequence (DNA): TGTGCCAGCAGCTCCCTGTCCGATCAGCCCCAGCATTTT.